These 9 T cell receptor beta chains were all obtained from the same sample, sequenced in a study of control samples from healthy donors and cancer patients. This table comes from immunoSEQ multiplex PCR, and its TCRdb copy is limited to in-frame clones, with some not included. The sample yields about 150,000 clones, 93% seen once. Sequencing was done on a sample of blood. The receptors derive from a man aged 45 to 65 in good health.

The chain has TRBV5-1 and TRBJ1-1, with D perhaps matching TRBD1 (5 bases). This CDR3 comprises 14 residues. From germline, CDR1 is SGHRS and CDR2 YFSETQ. The ends were cut back, 0 bases at V and 1 base at J, with 7 bases in the middle. The CDR3 nucleotides read TGCGCCAGCAGCTTGGCGGGGGGGAACACTGAAGCTTTCTTT. Translation gives CASSLAGGNTEAFF. Supplemented by reference TRBV5-1 and TRBJ1-1, the full variable domain reads KAGVTQTPRYLIKTRGQQVTLSCSPISGHRSVSWYQQTPGQGLQFLFEYFSETQRNKGNFPGRFSGRQFSNSRSEMNVSTLELGDSALYLCASSLAGGNTEAFFGQGTRLTVV.

The chain employs TRBV27 and TRBJ1-5; 7 nucleotides line up with TRBD1. The ends lost 4 bases at V and 5 bases at J; junction bases unmatched: 5. The CDR3 runs 14 residues. From germline, CDR1 is MNHEY and CDR2 SMNVEV (reference sequence). The DNA for the CDR3 is TGTGCCAGCAGTTCAGGGGACAGTTATCAGCCCCAGCATTTT. Amino acids: CASSSGDSYQPQHF.

V and J are TRBV18 and TRBJ1-1; TRBD1 might be the D (5 bases). Germline lookup yields CDR1 KGHSH and CDR2 LQKENI. Trimming removed 3 bases from V and 4 bases from J, with 6 bases in between. CDR3 length: 12 amino acids. In nucleotides, the CDR3 is TGTGCCAGCTCACCGGGGGTCACTGAAGCTTTCTTT. Translation gives CASSPGVTEAFF.

The J gene is TRBJ1-5, the V gene TRBV19; D might be TRBD1 (5 bases). The V end was cut by 1 base, the J end by 2 bases, with 9 bases between. The germline V gene has CDR1 LNHDA and CDR2 SQIVND (reference sequence). The CDR3 covers 15 residues. The CDR3 DNA follows: TGTGCCAGTAGTATAGGATTAGGGGGCAATCAGCCCCAGCATTTT. Translated: CASSIGLGGNQPQHF.

The V gene is TRBV7-2, the J gene TRBJ1-2; D is possibly TRBD1 (5 bases). CDR1 is SGHTA, CDR2 FQGNSA, per germline. The CDR3 runs 16 residues. V dropped 1 base and J dropped 1 base, with 13 bases sitting between them. Here the CDR3 DNA reads TGTGCCAGCAGCTTAGGGCCGCAGGGCGGTAACTATGGCTACACCTTC. Translation gives CASSLGPQGGNYGYTF. The variable domain in full, with the rest retrieved from reference TRBV7-2 and TRBJ1-2, is GAGVSQSPSNKVTEKGKDVELRCDPISGHTALYWYRQSLGQGLEFLIYFQGNSAPDKSGLPSDRFSAERTGGSVSTLTIQRTQQEDSAVYLCASSLGPQGGNYGYTFGSGTRLTVV.

The chain couples TRBV5-1 to TRBJ2-5; D is possibly TRBD2 (5 bases). CDR1 and CDR2 (germline): SGHRS, YFSETQ. The CDR3 totals 16 residues. Deletions cut 1 base from V and 4 bases from J, with 17 bases between. CDR3 DNA sequence: TGCGCCAGCAGCTTGCGGGGAATGGACCCCCGAGAGACCCAGTACTTC. As protein: CASSLRGMDPRETQYF.

Written as DNA, the CDR3 is TGTGCCAGCAGCGTAGGACAGGGGGCTTCAGCAGATACGCAGTATTTT. It codes for CASSVGQGASADTQYF. V is TRBV9 and J is TRBJ2-3; 10 bases are shared with TRBD1. The V and J ends lost 0 bases and 4 bases, in that order; junction bases with no gene match: 5. This CDR3 has 16 residues. Germline loops: CDR1 SGDLS, CDR2 YYNGEE. The full variable domain, with the rest looked up from reference TRBV9 and TRBJ2-3, is DSGVTQTPKHLITATGQRVTLRCSPRSGDLSVYWYQQSLDQGLQFLIQYYNGEERAKGNILERFSAQQFPDLHSELNLSSLELGDSALYFCASSVGQGASADTQYFGPGTRLTVL.

The rearrangement links TRBV25-1 to TRBJ1-5; the match to TRBD1 covers 8 bases. The V gene's germline CDR1 is MGHDK and CDR2 SYGVNS. The CDR3 runs to 15 residues. The ends lost 4 bases at V and 4 bases at J; junction bases unmatched: 6. The CDR3 sequence is CASSGRQGTNQPQHF. DNA for the CDR3: TGTGCCAGCAGTGGGCGACAGGGGACTAATCAGCCCCAGCATTTT.

The CDR3 spells CASSNYTGDLGGYTF. Here the CDR3 DNA reads TGTGCCAGCAGCAATTACACCGGGGACCTCGGGGGCTACACCTTC. The chain has TRBV7-3 and TRBJ1-2; D perhaps matches TRBD1 (5 bases). The ends were cut back, 5 bases at V and 8 bases at J, with 21 bases in the middle. This CDR3 has 15 amino acids. Per the germline V gene, CDR1 is SGHTA and CDR2 is FQGTGA.